This is a list of T cell receptor beta chains from one sample in a study of T cell changes during pregnancy in multiple sclerosis. Sequencing used immunoSEQ multiplex PCR; TCRdb keeps in-frame clones, though not all of them. The table includes approximately 9,000 clones, about 83% detected once. The sequencing used CD8+ T cells from peripheral blood mononuclear cells, collected in the third trimester of pregnancy. The receptors here all came from a female donor in good health, enrolled as a control in a pregnancy study. Both conserved end residues are part of each CDR3. D genes are given only for firm matches. A clone size is listed for some rows: how often the clone was seen (once, few, many), or a class if it is expanded.

j_gene | d_gene | abundance | v_gene | CDR3aa | CDR3nt
TRBJ2-4 | - | - | TRBV25-1 | CASTHRGREHPKNIQYF | TGTGCCAGCACCCATAGGGGAAGGGAACACCCTAAAAACATTCAGTACTTC
TRBJ2-6 | TRBD2 | few | TRBV6-4 | CASSDGTSGSGANVLTF | TGTGCCAGCAGTGACGGGACTAGCGGCTCTGGGGCCAACGTCCTGACTTTC
TRBJ1-2 | TRBD1 | - | TRBV5-4 | CASIDREANYGYTF | TGTGCCAGCATCGACAGGGAAGCTAACTATGGCTACACCTTC
TRBJ1-2 | TRBD1 | - | TRBV27 | CASRPSRTGPYGYTF | TGTGCCAGCAGACCCTCCCGGACAGGTCCCTATGGCTACACCTTC
TRBJ2-7 | - | - | TRBV6-6 | CASSYSLRGEQYF | TGTGCCAGCAGTTACTCCCTCAGGGGCGAGCAGTACTTC
TRBJ1-2 | - | - | TRBV6-4 | CASSEGESNYGYTF | TGTGCCAGCAGCGAGGGAGAATCTAACTATGGCTACACCTTC
TRBJ2-7 | TRBD2 | - | TRBV5-4 | CASSSFSSGRPYEQYF | TGTGCCAGCAGCTCCTTTTCTAGCGGGAGGCCCTACGAGCAGTACTTC
TRBJ2-1 | TRBD2 | - | TRBV16 | CASSPHSGMGNEQFF | TGTGCCAGCAGCCCCCATAGCGGGATGGGTAATGAGCAGTTCTTC
TRBJ2-3 | TRBD1 | few | TRBV6-4 | CASSGTERDTQYF | TGTGCCAGCAGCGGGACAGAAAGAGATACGCAGTATTTT
TRBJ2-5 | TRBD1 | medium-sized | TRBV6-1 | CASSEMVGTGETQYF | TGTGCCAGCAGTGAGATGGTAGGGACAGGGGAGACCCAGTACTTC
TRBJ1-1 | TRBD1 | - | TRBV7-9 | CASSLGTGREAFF | TGTGCCAGCAGCTTGGGGACAGGCCGTGAAGCTTTCTTT
TRBJ2-6 | - | - | TRBV10-1 | CASSGQVDGANVLTF | TGCGCCAGCAGTGGACAGGTTGACGGGGCCAACGTCCTGACTTTC
TRBJ2-3 | - | - | TRBV9 | CASSVSYRTDTQYF | TGTGCCAGCAGCGTATCCTATCGCACAGATACGCAGTATTTT
TRBJ2-3 | TRBD1 | - | TRBV6-1 | CASTGGSGTDTQYF | TGTGCCAGCACAGGGGGCTCTGGCACAGATACGCAGTATTTT
TRBJ2-7 | - | - | TRBV4-1 | CASSLRVLGGTDEQYF | TGCGCCAGCAGCCTCCGGGTCCTAGGGGGTACTGACGAGCAGTACTTC
TRBJ2-7 | TRBD2 | - | TRBV15 | CATSRGTSETYEQYF | TGTGCCACCAGCAGAGGGACTAGCGAAACCTACGAGCAGTACTTC
TRBJ2-1 | - | - | TRBV7-2 | CASSLAYEQFF | TGTGCCAGCAGCTTAGCCTATGAGCAGTTCTTC
TRBJ2-2 | - | - | TRBV5-1 | CASSLLWGPGELFF | TGCGCCAGCAGCTTGTTATGGGGGCCCGGGGAGCTGTTTTTT
TRBJ2-1 | - | - | TRBV19 | CASSIPGSYNEQFF | TGTGCCAGTAGTATTCCAGGGTCCTACAATGAGCAGTTCTTC
TRBJ2-7 | TRBD1 | - | TRBV7-9 | CASSFTGGGYEQYF | TGTGCCAGCAGCTTCACAGGGGGCGGTTACGAGCAGTACTTC
TRBJ2-7 | - | large | TRBV27 | CASHKVRGDRYEQYF | TGTGCCAGCCACAAGGTCAGGGGGGATAGGTACGAGCAGTACTTC
TRBJ2-1 | - | few | TRBV6-4 | CASSQGGGESNEQFF | TGTGCCAGCAGCCAAGGAGGGGGCGAAAGCAATGAGCAGTTCTTC
TRBJ1-1 | - | medium-sized | TRBV7-6 | CASSPGHENTEAFF | TGTGCCAGCAGCCCGGGACATGAGAACACTGAAGCTTTCTTT
TRBJ2-3 | - | - | TRBV6-4 | CASSGGSTDTQYF | TGTGCCAGCAGTGGCGGGAGCACAGATACGCAGTATTTT
TRBJ1-1 | TRBD1 | - | TRBV25-1 | CASSAPVGQGVLAFF | TGTGCCAGCAGTGCCCCCGTGGGACAGGGTGTGTTGGCTTTCTTT
TRBJ2-7 | - | - | TRBV15 | CATSRDLRGGAYEQYF | TGTGCCACCAGCAGAGATCTTAGGGGTGGTGCCTACGAGCAGTACTTC
TRBJ1-1 | - | few | TRBV5-1 | CASAPGGYTEAFF | TGCGCCAGCGCGCCGGGGGGCTACACTGAAGCTTTCTTT
TRBJ2-7 | TRBD2 | - | TRBV9 | CASSVALAGSEQYF | TGTGCCAGCAGCGTAGCACTAGCGGGGAGCGAGCAGTACTTC
TRBJ1-1 | - | - | TRBV9 | CASSGEATREAFF | TGTGCCAGCAGTGGAGAGGCCACACGGGAAGCTTTCTTT
TRBJ2-7 | TRBD1 | - | TRBV19 | CASSWTGEYEQYF | TGTGCCAGTAGTTGGACAGGGGAGTACGAGCAGTACTTC
TRBJ1-1 | - | medium-sized | TRBV6-5 | CASSPQENTEAFF | TGTGCCAGCAGTCCACAGGAGAACACTGAAGCTTTCTTT
TRBJ1-1 | TRBD1 | - | TRBV7-8 | CASSSTPGQTEAFF | TGTGCCAGCAGCTCAACACCGGGACAGACTGAAGCTTTCTTT
TRBJ2-7 | - | - | TRBV7-9 | CASSPIGGLSYEQYF | TGTGCCAGCAGCCCCATAGGGGGTCTATCCTACGAGCAGTACTTC
TRBJ2-7 | TRBD2 | - | TRBV5-1 | CASSPGEGTRRGEQYF | TGCGCCAGCAGTCCCGGGGAAGGGACTAGGAGGGGCGAGCAGTACTTC
TRBJ1-1 | TRBD1 | - | TRBV6-5 | CASSYSPTGPNTEAFF | TGTGCCAGCAGTTACTCACCGACAGGGCCGAACACTGAAGCTTTCTTT
TRBJ2-2 | - | - | TRBV7-3 | CASSSTGSTGELFF | TGTGCCAGCAGCTCCACAGGGAGCACCGGGGAGCTGTTTTTT
TRBJ1-4 | TRBD1 | - | TRBV23-1 | CASSPGQGADLREKLFF | TGCGCCAGCAGCCCCGGACAGGGGGCCGATCTTAGGGAAAAACTGTTTTTT
TRBJ2-7 | - | - | TRBV30 | CAWSGVLDRAYEQYF | TGTGCCTGGAGTGGAGTATTGGACAGAGCCTACGAGCAGTACTTC
TRBJ2-7 | - | - | TRBV5-4 | CASSLMDNSYEQYF | TGTGCCAGCAGCTTGATGGACAACTCCTACGAGCAGTACTTC
TRBJ2-7 | - | - | TRBV6-6 | CARPRGGTYEQYF | TGTGCCAGGCCTAGGGGGGGGACCTACGAGCAGTACTTC
TRBJ1-1 | - | few | TRBV30 | CAWRQNTEAFF | TGTGCCTGGAGACAGAACACTGAAGCTTTCTTT
TRBJ1-2 | - | - | TRBV7-9 | CASSSGVGDGYTF | TGTGCCAGCAGCTCAGGGGTCGGGGATGGCTACACCTTC
TRBJ2-1 | TRBD2 | - | TRBV5-4 | CASSLQREVRNEQFF | TGTGCCAGCAGCTTGCAGCGGGAGGTGAGGAATGAGCAGTTCTTC
TRBJ2-6 | TRBD1 | - | TRBV10-3 | CAIGTGGSGANVLTF | TGTGCCATCGGGACAGGGGGCTCTGGGGCCAACGTCCTGACTTTC
TRBJ1-3 | - | - | TRBV5-6 | CASSLESDRTYSGNTIYF | TGTGCCAGCAGCTTGGAATCGGACAGAACATACTCTGGAAACACCATATATTTT
TRBJ2-7 | TRBD1 | - | TRBV6-1 | CASSEETGGNYEQYF | TGTGCCAGCAGTGAGGAGACAGGGGGGAACTACGAGCAGTACTTC
TRBJ1-3 | TRBD1 | once | TRBV11-2 | CASTKPGQGAGGNTIYF | TGTGCCAGCACGAAACCGGGACAGGGGGCAGGGGGAAACACCATATATTTT
TRBJ2-7 | TRBD1 | - | TRBV28 | CASSLRGQLTYEQYF | TGTGCCAGCAGTTTACGGGGACAGTTAACCTACGAGCAGTACTTC
TRBJ1-6 | - | - | TRBV4-2 | CASNWAGADSPLHF | TGTGCCAGCAACTGGGCGGGGGCAGACTCACCCCTCCACTTT
TRBJ2-2 | - | - | TRBV6-4 | CASSTGAEDTGELFF | TGTGCCAGCAGTACGGGAGCGGAGGACACCGGGGAGCTGTTTTTT
TRBJ2-7 | TRBD1 | - | TRBV6-1 | CASSSTGAGYEQYF | TGTGCCAGCAGCTCGACAGGGGCTGGGTACGAGCAGTACTTC
TRBJ2-3 | TRBD1 | once | TRBV7-7 | CASSTGGTDTQYF | TGTGCCAGCTCGACAGGGGGCACAGATACGCAGTATTTT
TRBJ2-1 | TRBD2 | - | TRBV6-5 | CASSLTSGENNEQFF | TGTGCCAGCAGCCTGACTAGCGGGGAAAACAATGAGCAGTTCTTC
TRBJ2-3 | TRBD2 | - | TRBV5-1 | CASSLERLAGDTQYF | TGCGCCAGCAGCTTGGAGAGACTAGCCGGGGATACGCAGTATTTT
TRBJ2-7 | - | - | TRBV19 | CASSISDRGGEQYF | TGTGCCAGTAGTATTTCGGATAGGGGAGGTGAGCAGTACTTC
TRBJ1-2 | - | once | TRBV30 | CACREKVYSGYGYTF | TGTGCCTGCCGTGAAAAGGTGTATTCGGGCTATGGCTACACCTTC
TRBJ1-2 | - | once | TRBV5-1 | CASSSSGGYTF | TGCGCCAGCAGCTCATCAGGGGGCTACACCTTC
TRBJ2-2 | TRBD1 | - | TRBV4-3 | CASSRGQGAETGELFF | TGCGCCAGCAGCCGAGGACAGGGGGCGGAGACCGGGGAGCTGTTTTTT
TRBJ2-3 | TRBD1 | once | TRBV5-4 | CASSPWGQGDRDTQYF | TGTGCCAGCAGCCCCTGGGGGCAGGGGGATCGAGATACGCAGTATTTT